These 5 T cell receptor beta chains were sequenced from one sample in a study of neoadjuvant anti-PD-1 for oral cavity cancer. Using immunoSEQ multiplex PCR, the repertoire was profiled, and TCRdb retains in-frame clones only, with some absent. The table has tens of thousands of clones, approximately 80% seen once. The sequenced sample was PBMCs, obtained before nivolumab (anti-PD-1) treatment. These receptors were taken from a person aged 40-85 years with oral cavity squamous cell carcinoma.

The rearrangement joins TRBV30 to TRBJ1-5; D unclear. The CDR3 extends over 13 amino acids. Per the germline V gene, CDR1 is GTSNPN and CDR2 is SVGIG (reference sequence). V lost 2 bases, J lost 6 bases, and 11 bases lay in between. CDR3 loop: CAWSLKSSQPQHF. CDR3 nucleotide sequence: TGTGCCTGGAGTCTTAAATCAAGTCAGCCCCAGCATTTT.

The chain couples TRBV6-5 to TRBJ2-1, with 8 bases lining up with TRBD2. The ends lost 2 bases at V and 9 bases at J; junction bases unmatched: 3. The CDR3 has 13 amino acids. Germline V lookup: CDR1 MNHEY, CDR2 SVGAGI. The CDR3 DNA reads TGTGCCAGCAGTTACGTAGCGGGAAGTGAGCAGTTCTTC. Translation gives CASSYVAGSEQFF.

J is TRBJ2-3 and V is TRBV9; D is possibly TRBD1 or TRBD2 (6 bases each). Trimming stripped 4 bases from V and 2 bases from J, with 11 bases between. This CDR3 has 14 amino acids. CDR1 and CDR2 from the germline V gene are SGDLS and YYNGEE. The CDR3 DNA follows: TGTGCCAGCAGCCTCGGGGGCTCCACAGATACGCAGTATTTT. Protein: CASSLGGSTDTQYF. Variable domain in full (rest from reference TRBV9 and TRBJ2-3): DSGVTQTPKHLITATGQRVTLRCSPRSGDLSVYWYQQSLDQGLQFLIQYYNGEERAKGNILERFSAQQFPDLHSELNLSSLELGDSALYFCASSLGGSTDTQYFGPGTRLTVL.

The chain links TRBV2 to TRBJ1-5; possibly TRBD1 for D (5 bases). The CDR3 extends over 14 amino acids. In germline, CDR1 is SNHLY, CDR2 FYNNEI. V was cut by 2 bases and J by 6 bases, with 11 bases left in between. CDR3 residues: CASSEMGRGQPQHF. In nucleotides, the CDR3 is TGTGCCAGCAGTGAAATGGGACGAGGTCAGCCCCAGCATTTT. Full variable domain (rest looked up from reference TRBV2 and TRBJ1-5): EPEVTQTPSHQVTQMGQEVILRCVPISNHLYFYWYRQILGQKVEFLVSFYNNEISEKSEIFDDQFSVERPDGSNFTLKIRSTKLEDSAMYFCASSEMGRGQPQHFGDGTRLSIL.

V gene TRBV10-3 combines with J gene TRBJ1-3; D is perhaps TRBD1 (6 bases). This CDR3 contains 17 residues. CDR1 and CDR2 from the germline V gene are ENHRY and SYGVKD. The V end was cut by 8 bases, the J end by 4 bases, with 24 bases between. CDR3 DNA: TGTGCCATCGGCGGGGCAGGGGAAGTAACCTCAGGAAACACCATATATTTT. Translating it yields CAIGGAGEVTSGNTIYF.